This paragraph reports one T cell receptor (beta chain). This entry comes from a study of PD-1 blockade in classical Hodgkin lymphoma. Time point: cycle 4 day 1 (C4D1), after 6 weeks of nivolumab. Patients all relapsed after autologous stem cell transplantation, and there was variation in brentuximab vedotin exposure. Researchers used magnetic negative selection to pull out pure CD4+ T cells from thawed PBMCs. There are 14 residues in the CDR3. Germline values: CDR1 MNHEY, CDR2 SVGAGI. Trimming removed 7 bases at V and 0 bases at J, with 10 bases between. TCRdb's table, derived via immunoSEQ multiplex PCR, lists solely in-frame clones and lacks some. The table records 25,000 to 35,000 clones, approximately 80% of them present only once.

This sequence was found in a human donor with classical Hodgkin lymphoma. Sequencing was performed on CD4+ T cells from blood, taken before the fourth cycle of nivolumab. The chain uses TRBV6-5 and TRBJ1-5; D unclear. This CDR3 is CASTHGYSNQPQHF. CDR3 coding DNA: TGTGCCAGCACCCACGGGTATAGCAATCAGCCCCAGCATTTT.